Shown below are 7 T cell receptor beta chains from a single sample sequenced in a study of CD8 T cells in ankylosing spondylitis. TCRdb called the 5' RACE reads again in MiXCR, with one record for every CDR3 protein. The data show about 160,000 distinct CDR3 sequences, approximately 16% seen once. The sequenced sample consisted of blood, either unsorted or a sorted T cell fraction (not recorded which). These TCRs come from a male donor with ankylosing spondylitis or in good health (not recorded which).

This clonotype appeared many times. V is TRBV20-1 and J is TRBJ2-7; tentative D call: TRBD2 (6 bases). Germline V gene lookup returns CDR1 DFQATT and CDR2 SNEGSKA (reference sequence). The CDR3 totals 14 residues. V dropped 3 bases and J dropped 7 bases, with 19 bases sitting between them. The DNA of the CDR3 is TGCAGTGCTAGCGGCCGGAGGGGTAGGGATGAGCAGTACTTC. Translated: CSASGRRGRDEQYF.

This clonotype was seen at least ten times. This sequence joins TRBV5-1 and TRBJ2-7, with TRBD1 matching over 7 bases. The germline V gene encodes CDR1 SGHRS and CDR2 YFSETQ. The V segment lost 5 bases and the J segment 4 bases; nucleotides outside the gene matches: 6. The CDR3 contains 13 residues. CDR3 in amino acids: CASSPRQGYEQYF. CDR3 sequence (DNA): TGCGCCAGCAGTCCGCGACAGGGTTACGAGCAGTACTTC. Combining the CDR3 with reference TRBV5-1 and TRBJ2-7 gives the whole variable domain KAGVTQTPRYLIKTRGQQVTLSCSPISGHRSVSWYQQTPGQGLQFLFEYFSETQRNKGNFPGRFSGRQFSNSRSEMNVSTLELGDSALYLCASSPRQGYEQYFGPGTRLTVT.

The rearrangement joins TRBV9 to TRBJ2-7; TRBD1 might be the D (6 bases). The CDR3 length is 17 residues. CDR1 SGDLS and CDR2 YYNGEE come from the germline V gene. V was pared by 3 bases and J by 3 bases, with 22 bases between. The CDR3 is CASSAPLGQPGDYEQYF. CDR3 coding DNA: TGTGCCAGCAGCGCGCCCTTAGGACAGCCGGGCGACTACGAGCAGTACTTC.

The chain recombines TRBV7-9 with TRBJ2-1; no clear D gene. The CDR3 loop spans 19 amino acids. V shed 5 bases and J shed 7 bases, with 30 bases lying between them. Per germline, CDR1 SEHNR and CDR2 FQNEAQ (reference sequence). The CDR3: CASSPTVRTESLKINEQFF. The CDR3 DNA sequence: TGTGCCAGCAGCCCGACCGTACGCACGGAATCCCTAAAGATAAATGAGCAGTTCTTC.

In this sample, this clonotype turned up many times. The chain recombines TRBV5-1 with TRBJ1-2; 9 positions agree with TRBD1. The CDR3 runs 13 residues. Germline V gene sequence: CDR1 SGHRS, CDR2 YFSETQ. V trimming: 0 bases; J trimming: 6 bases; junction bases outside the gene matches: 0. The CDR3 loop is CASSLGTGDGYTF. DNA for the CDR3: TGCGCCAGCAGCTTGGGGACAGGGGATGGCTACACCTTC.

This clonotype occurred a few times. An end of the junction differs from the germline gene, which may be a read error. This chain connects TRBV24-1 to TRBJ2-1, with D possibly matching TRBD1 (5 bases). Germline V gene data show CDR1 as KGHDR and CDR2 as SFDVKD. CDR3 length: 15 amino acids. As DNA, the CDR3 is TGTGTCACCAACGCTGGGGCCGGCTTTAGTGATGAGCAGTTCTTC. It encodes CVTNAGAGFSDEQFF.

This clonotype was counted only a few times. The rearrangement uses TRBV13 and TRBJ2-7, with D perhaps TRBD2 (6 bases). This CDR3 is 15 amino acids long. The germline V gene encodes CDR1 PRHDT and CDR2 FYEKMQ (reference sequence). V was cut by 6 bases and J by 0 bases, with 15 bases left in between. CDR3 residues: CASSQDYRGSYEQYF. DNA for the CDR3: TGTGCCAGCAGTCAGGACTACCGTGGCTCCTACGAGCAGTACTTC.